The following is a TCR beta chain sequence with its context. Only a few counts were recorded for this clonotype. Its antigen is not yet known. Qualities for individual bases were not recorded, and no much larger clone is one base off. The CDR3 contains 15 residues, cysteine and phenylalanine counted. The retained sequence is limited to the CDR3, 45 bases, with the frame set at the first base. Relative to germline, V is missing 0 bases and J is missing 1 base, with 3 bases of the junction outside any gene match. CDR1 SGHDT and CDR2 YYEEEE are derived from the germline V gene. Ficoll-Paque density gradient centrifugation was used to isolate PBMCs. This entry is derived from a study of T-cell memory formation after mild COVID-19 (dated by TCRdb to about 2021). Broadly, across the study: Most TCR sequence clusters were specific to one of the two donors. Two young, previously healthy adult volunteers made up the cohort, one male and one female. Longitudinal TCRalpha and TCRbeta repertoire sequencing tracked T-cell clones expanding and contracting after mild COVID-19 in a couple of donors. Overall study results and their limits: Clones contracting from day 15 to 85 had balanced CD4/CD8 phenotypes, while a second wave expanding from day 15 to 37 was biased towards CD4+. Only a couple of mild cases were covered in the study, and larger cohorts including severe cases with pre-infection samples were considered necessary. Contracting CD4+ clones were found mainly in CM and EM memory subsets, while CD8+ clones were enriched in EMRA. Some responding clones were detected in pre-infection memory, suggesting pre-existing cross-reactive memory T cells joined the SARS-CoV-2 response. SARS-CoV-2 specificity was not confirmed for the second-wave clones peaking on day 37.

TCRdb lists the instrument as Illumina NovaSeq 6000. TCRalpha and TCRbeta cDNA libraries were built by 5'RACE with constant-segment primers, adding sample barcodes and unique molecular identifiers. RNA was extracted from every sample with Trizol reagent. Amplification of the libraries took two PCR steps, and the second step added a second sample barcode plus Illumina TruSeq adapters. Sequencing of libraries was performed on an Illumina NovaSeq with 2 x 150 bp paired-end reads. Regarding the original processing steps: Demultiplexing of reads and collapsing into UMI-guided consensus sequences were performed with migec v1.2.7. Using mixcr v2.1.11, the UMI consensuses were aligned to TRA and TRB V and J templates and assembled into clonotypes. A clonotype was counted as expanded or contracted only if both edgeR and NoisET called the change significant, with noise models trained on biological replicates. edgeR calls used a false discovery rate-adjusted p below 0.01 and a log2 fold-change threshold of 1. PCA with hierarchical clustering of max-normalized trajectories of the 1000 most abundant clonotypes was used as exploratory dynamics analysis. Separately sequenced CD4+ and CD8+ repertoires were used to assign the CD4 or CD8 phenotype of responding clones. TCRdb reanalyzed the raw reads on its own, using fastp at Q25 for trimming and MiXCR for clone calling, and kept in-frame beta chains. All rows with the same CDR3 protein become a single entry with the most common DNA and genes. These V and J calls derive from TCRdb rather than the authors' analysis. Recorded for this sample are over 150,000 distinct CDR3 sequences; approximately 13% of them occurred a single time. The top ten clones comprise approximately 3.4% of the sample.

This clonotype originated in a man in his late teens or twenties who had mild COVID-19 (a few samples of this study predate the infection). The sample titles of this study are shuffled in the database, so cell type and time point are left out; the donor was told from shared clones. The sequencing sample was made of PBMCs or a T cell subset sorted from them (not recorded which). The sequence joins TRBV5-6 to TRBJ1-2; a stretch of 7 junction bases matches TRBD1. The CDR3 region: CASSLGRGDNYGYTF. The sequenced DNA: TGTGCCAGCAGCTTGGGCAGGGGGGATAACTATGGCTACACCTTC.